This T cell receptor beta chain was profiled in a study of regulatory T cells in long-lasting Graves disease. CDR3 size: 13 residues. The germline CDR1 and CDR2 sequences are SQVTM and ANQGSEA. After removal of 6 bases from V and 3 bases from J, the junction contained 7 bases not matched to a gene. This clonotype was counted a few times. TCR beta libraries were built with iRepertoire HTBI primers and Arm-PCR of CDR3 regions. One entry per CDR3 protein results from TCRdb running MiXCR on the multiplex PCR reads. The sample holds some 440,000 distinct CDR3 sequences, around 21% seen once. Time point of the sample: persistent/refractory GD, antithyroid drugs over 5 years with positive TRAb. From RNA extracted from PBMCs, the TCR library was made.

The clonotype originates from a female donor with Graves disease. Sample: peripheral blood mononuclear cells (PBMCs), taken when the disease was refractory, from a patient treated with antithyroid drugs. V gene TRBV29-1 combines with J gene TRBJ2-7; 8 bases match TRBD1. The CDR3 sequence is CSVSTGEIYEQYF. Written as DNA, the CDR3 is TGCAGCGTCTCGACAGGGGAGATCTACGAGCAGTACTTC.